This TCR beta chain was identified in a study of regulatory T cells in long-lasting Graves disease. Regarding time point: persistent/refractory GD, antithyroid drugs over 5 years with positive TRAb. PBMC RNA served as the TCR library source. General study points: Having few samples may have compromised the accuracy. There were preferences for TRBV28, TRBJ1-2 and TRBJ2-5 in persistent disease.

Construction of TCR beta libraries relied on iRepertoire HTBI primers and on Arm-PCR targeting CDR3 regions. In the original workflow: The samples yielded about 60 TRBV and 13 to 15 TRBJ segments. MiXCR, applied by TCRdb to the multiplex PCR reads, yields one record per CDR3 protein. What appears here as the V and J calls and clone size reflects TCRdb's work, not the paper's. The sample yields about 470,000 distinct CDR3 sequences, around 21% seen once. The CDR3 consists of 15 residues. Looked up from germline, CDR1 is SGDLS and CDR2 is YYNGEE. V shed 3 bases, J shed 9 bases, and the junction held 6 bases outside the gene matches. As for this clonotype: As yet, its antigen is unknown.

The sample in question was peripheral blood mononuclear cells (PBMCs), obtained when the disease was refractory, from a patient treated with antithyroid drugs. The chain uses TRBV9 and TRBJ1-6, with TRBD1 matching over 10 bases. The receptor was derived from a female donor with Graves disease. The CDR3 loop is CASSERDRGGSPLHF. CDR3 in DNA: TGTGCCAGCAGCGAAAGGGACAGGGGAGGTTCACCCCTCCACTTT.